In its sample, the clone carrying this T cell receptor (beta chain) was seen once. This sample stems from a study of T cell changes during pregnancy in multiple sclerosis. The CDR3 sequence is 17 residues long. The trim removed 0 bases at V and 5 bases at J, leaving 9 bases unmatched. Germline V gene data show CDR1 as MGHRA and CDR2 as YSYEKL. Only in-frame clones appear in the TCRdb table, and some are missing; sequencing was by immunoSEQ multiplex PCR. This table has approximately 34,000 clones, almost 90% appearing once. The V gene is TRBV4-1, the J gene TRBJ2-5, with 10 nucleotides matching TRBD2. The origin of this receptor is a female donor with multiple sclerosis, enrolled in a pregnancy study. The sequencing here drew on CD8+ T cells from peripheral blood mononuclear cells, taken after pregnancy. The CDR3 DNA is TGCGCCAGCAGCCAAGAGGGTAGCGGGGGGCTCGGGGAGACCCAGTACTTC. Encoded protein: CASSQEGSGGLGETQYF.